This TCR beta chain was captured by sequencing in a study of cytotoxic CD8 clonotypes in ibrutinib-treated CLL. As for the study in general: Around 12 relapsed/refractory, some 14 treatment-naive; around 18 IGHV unmutated. Patients gave response samples after a median roughly 11 months of treatment, range 6 to 36.

TCR beta libraries used roughly 1.9 micrograms of DNA from cryopreserved PBMCs. V shed 0 bases and J shed 5 bases, with 10 bases lying between them. There are 14 residues in the CDR3. Looked up from germline, CDR1 is GTSNPN and CDR2 is SVGIG (reference sequence). T cells were sequenced at a targeted depth of 1 in 200,000 to 1 in 1 million. Clones were sequenced by immunoSEQ multiplex PCR, and TCRdb holds only the in-frame ones, with some missing. The table has 200,000 to 250,000 clones, roughly 74% seen once. This clone came up once. This chain uses TRBV30 with TRBJ1-4, with a possible D match to TRBD1 (6 bases). The receptor was isolated from a human donor with chronic lymphocytic leukemia. The material was PBMCs, obtained after 24 months of ibrutinib treatment. CDR3 coding DNA: TGTGCCTGGAGTGTACAACAGGGAAATGAAAAACTGTTTTTT. It codes for CAWSVQQGNEKLFF.